Sequencing of this T cell receptor (beta chain) was carried out in a study of early T cells in non-severe SARS-CoV-2 infection. Each CDR3 protein gets one entry after TCRdb re-called the 5' RACE reads with MiXCR. The repertoire holds around 77,000 distinct CDR3 sequences, with roughly 14% as singletons. CDR3 size: 14 residues. Germline CDR1 reads SGHVS; CDR2 reads FNYEAQ. The V segment lost 4 bases and the J segment 5 bases; nucleotides outside the gene matches: 7. V and J are TRBV7-6 and TRBJ2-7; 8 bases are a match to TRBD2. The receptor was derived from an adult who was a healthcare worker with PCR-confirmed SARS-CoV-2 infection or an uninfected control (not recorded which). The sequencing used whole blood, collected at baseline. CDR3 in amino acids: CASSWTSGSDEQYF. The CDR3 DNA sequence: TGTGCCAGCAGCTGGACGAGCGGGAGCGACGAGCAGTACTTC.